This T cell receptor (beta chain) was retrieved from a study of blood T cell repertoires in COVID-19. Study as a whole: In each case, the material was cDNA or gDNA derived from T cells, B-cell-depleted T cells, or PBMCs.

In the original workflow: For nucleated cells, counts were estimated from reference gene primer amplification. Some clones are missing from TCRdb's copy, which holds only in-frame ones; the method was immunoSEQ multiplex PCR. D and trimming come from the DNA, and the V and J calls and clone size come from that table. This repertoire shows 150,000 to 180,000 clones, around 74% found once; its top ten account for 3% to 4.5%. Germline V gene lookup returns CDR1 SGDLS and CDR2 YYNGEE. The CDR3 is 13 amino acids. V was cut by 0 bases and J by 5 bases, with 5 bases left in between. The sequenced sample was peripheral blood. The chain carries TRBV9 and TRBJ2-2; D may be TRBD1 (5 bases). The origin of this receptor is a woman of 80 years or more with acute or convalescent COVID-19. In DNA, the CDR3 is TGTGCCAGCAGCGTAGAGGGGACCGGGGAGCTGTTTTTT. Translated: CASSVEGTGELFF.